The 5 T cell receptor beta chains below were found in one sample sequenced in a study of T cell repertoires in ileal Crohn's disease. Here immunoSEQ multiplex PCR was the method, and the copy in TCRdb shows in-frame clones only, minus some. The profile covers about 4,100 clones, with 76% appearing a single time and 15% to 20% taken by the ten largest. Sequenced input: ileal tissue. These receptors were taken from an adult with Crohn's disease.

J is TRBJ1-1 and V is TRBV30; possibly TRBD1 for D (6 bases). The CDR3 is made up of 14 amino acids. V lost 5 bases to trimming and J lost 6 bases, with 19 bases between them. Germline-derived CDR1 and CDR2 are GTSNPN and SVGIG (reference sequence). This CDR3 is CAWGTKQGEPEAFF. CDR3 coding DNA: TGTGCCTGGGGGACCAAACAGGGCGAGCCTGAAGCTTTCTTT.

V gene TRBV10-2 combines with J gene TRBJ2-7; D is uncertain. Germline V gene data show CDR1 as WSHSY and CDR2 as SAAADI. The V gene lost 6 bases and the J gene lost 3 bases, with 15 bases spanning the gap. This CDR3 has 14 residues. The CDR3 DNA reads as TGCGCCAGCAGGAGAGACTCTGCCTACTACGAGCAGTACTTC. It translates to CASRRDSAYYEQYF.

The chain employs TRBV6-4 and TRBJ2-1; 8 bases agree with TRBD2. CDR1 and CDR2 from the germline V gene are MRHNA and SNTAGT. Trimming removed 2 bases from V and 6 bases from J; junction bases left unmatched: 0. The CDR3 spans 13 residues. CDR3 nucleotide sequence: TGTGCCAGCAGTGACGGGACTAGCAATGAGCAGTTCTTC. Its translation is CASSDGTSNEQFF.

V gene TRBV7-9 combines with J gene TRBJ1-1; D is possibly TRBD1 (5 bases). Germline values: CDR1 SEHNR, CDR2 FQNEAQ (reference sequence). The V and J ends lost 0 bases and 7 bases respectively, with 21 bases between them. This CDR3 comprises 17 residues. The CDR3 DNA reads as TGTGCCAGCAGCTTAGCTTCCGGGGACTCCGTTTTAAATGAAGCTTTCTTT. It encodes CASSLASGDSVLNEAFF. Combining the CDR3 with reference TRBV7-9 and TRBJ1-1 gives the whole variable domain DTGVSQNPRHKITKRGQNVTFRCDPISEHNRLYWYRQTLGQGPEFLTYFQNEAQLEKSRLLSDRFSAERPKGSFSTLEIQRTEQGDSAMYLCASSLASGDSVLNEAFFGQGTRLTVV.

This clone has more than one count but fewer than ten. The gene calls are TRBV29-1 and TRBJ1-2; 7 bases map to TRBD1. This CDR3 has 14 amino acids. J gave up 8 bases and V 0 bases, and 9 bases lay outside the gene matches. Per germline, CDR1 SQVTM and CDR2 ANQGSEA. The chain's CDR3 is CSVEEGRGLLGYTF. The CDR3 DNA sequence: TGCAGCGTTGAAGAAGGAAGGGGGCTGTTAGGCTACACCTTC.